The rows below give T cell receptor beta chains drawn from one sample of a study of T cell responses to AZD1222 COVID-19 vaccine. Here immunoSEQ multiplex PCR was the method, and the copy in TCRdb shows in-frame clones only, minus some. The data show some 50,000 clones, 85% to 90% seen once. The source was peripheral blood, collected 28 days after the second AZD1222 dose. The receptors originated from an adult who received the AZD1222 COVID-19 vaccine. Both conserved end residues are part of each CDR3. A D gene is named only where the DNA matches it firmly. Rows may omit the clone size; those that give it use once, few, many or a size class.

clone_size	v_call	d_call	j_call	cdr3_aa	cdr3_nt
.	TRBV3-1/TRBV3-2	.	TRBJ1-1	CASSQGGTPAEAFF	TGTGCCAGCAGCCAAGGCGGGACACCAGCTGAAGCTTTCTTT
.	TRBV11-3	.	TRBJ2-7	CASSIGSSVQYF	TGTGCCAGCAGCATCGGATCTTCGGTGCAGTACTTC
.	TRBV28	.	TRBJ2-5	CASTPRRGPETQYF	TGTGCCAGCACTCCCAGGAGGGGGCCTGAGACCCAGTACTTC
.	TRBV24-1	.	TRBJ2-1	CATSDVKKGSYNEQFF	TGTGCCACCAGTGATGTGAAAAAGGGAAGTTACAATGAGCAGTTCTTC
.	TRBV14	TRBD2	TRBJ2-1	CASSPRREANEQFF	TGTGCCAGCAGCCCTAGGCGGGAGGCGAATGAGCAGTTCTTC
once	TRBV30	.	TRBJ1-2	CAWAPPVNYGYTF	TGTGCCTGGGCCCCCCCGGTTAACTATGGCTACACCTTC
.	TRBV5-4	.	TRBJ1-2	CASSLSPNYGYTF	TGTGCCAGCAGCTTGAGTCCTAACTATGGCTACACCTTC
.	TRBV7-3	.	TRBJ1-2	CASSLPGKVGYTF	TGTGCCAGCAGCTTGCCTGGGAAGGTTGGCTACACCTTC
.	TRBV5-1	.	TRBJ1-2	CASSLGQRYGYTF	TGCGCCAGCAGCTTGGGACAGCGCTATGGCTACACCTTC
.	TRBV6-1	TRBD1	TRBJ1-5	CASSASGGLGNQPQHF	TGTGCCAGCAGTGCCTCAGGGGGCCTGGGCAATCAGCCCCAGCATTTT
.	TRBV6-1	TRBD1	TRBJ1-6	CASSDLTGWNSPLHF	TGTGCCAGCAGTGACCTGACAGGGTGGAATTCACCCCTCCACTTT
.	TRBV24-1	.	TRBJ1-2	CATSHKTHYGYTF	TGTGCCACCAGTCACAAAACCCACTATGGCTACACCTTC
once	TRBV6-5	.	TRBJ2-6	CASSYELSSGANVLTF	TGTGCCAGCAGTTACGAGCTTAGCTCTGGGGCCAACGTCCTGACTTTC
.	TRBV4-3	.	TRBJ2-7	CASSQELQVHYEQYF	TGCGCCAGCAGCCAAGAATTACAGGTACACTACGAGCAGTACTTC
.	TRBV3-1/TRBV3-2	TRBD2	TRBJ2-1	CASSPGLAGGHGANNEQFF	TGTGCCAGCAGCCCGGGACTAGCGGGAGGCCATGGGGCTAACAATGAGCAGTTCTTC
.	TRBV5-1	.	TRBJ2-1	CASSLGTSGFYNEQFF	TGCGCCAGCAGCTTGGGAACGAGCGGATTTTACAATGAGCAGTTCTTC
.	TRBV6-5	.	TRBJ2-5	CASSYFLDQETQYF	TGTGCCAGCAGTTACTTCCTGGACCAAGAGACCCAGTACTTC
.	TRBV20-1	.	TRBJ1-2	CSAQLYGYTF	TGCAGTGCTCAACTCTATGGCTACACCTTC
.	TRBV27	TRBD1	TRBJ1-2	CASRGDRGTYRDANYGYTF	TGTGCCAGCAGGGGGGACAGGGGAACCTACCGGGACGCTAACTATGGCTACACCTTC
.	TRBV19	.	TRBJ2-6	CASSRGPGANVLTF	TGTGCCAGTAGTAGGGGGCCTGGGGCCAACGTCCTGACTTTC
.	TRBV30	TRBD1	TRBJ1-4	CAWSRDSNEKLFF	TGTGCCTGGAGTCGGGACAGTAATGAAAAACTGTTTTTT
.	TRBV18	.	TRBJ1-5	CASSPPGFSQPQHF	TGTGCCAGCTCACCACCAGGGTTTAGCCAGCCCCAGCATTTT
few	TRBV3-1/TRBV3-2	TRBD1	TRBJ2-7	CASEDRGNSYEQYF	TGTGCCAGTGAGGACAGGGGCAATTCCTACGAGCAGTACTTC
.	TRBV24-1	.	TRBJ1-3	CATSGRGSGNTIYF	TGTGCCACCAGTGGAAGGGGCTCTGGAAACACCATATATTTT
.	TRBV19	.	TRBJ2-2	CASRPLGAVNTGELFF	TGTGCCAGTAGGCCGTTAGGGGCAGTGAACACCGGGGAGCTGTTTTTT
.	TRBV7-9	.	TRBJ2-7	CASSSRGSSYEQYF	TGTGCCAGCAGCTCTAGAGGTAGCTCCTACGAGCAGTACTTC
.	TRBV19	TRBD1	TRBJ2-2	CASSILGQGGTGELFF	TGTGCCAGTAGTATTCTAGGACAGGGAGGCACCGGGGAGCTGTTTTTT
.	TRBV19	.	TRBJ2-7	CASRVAPGSGEQYF	TGTGCCAGTAGAGTAGCCCCGGGTTCCGGCGAGCAGTACTTC
few	TRBV6-6	.	TRBJ2-2	CASSRPRGVVTGELFF	TGTGCCAGCAGTCGACCCAGGGGGGTCGTGACCGGGGAGCTGTTTTTT
.	TRBV6-5	.	TRBJ2-1	CASTPGTGYNEQFF	TGTGCCAGCACCCCCGGGACGGGTTACAATGAGCAGTTCTTC
.	TRBV6-5	.	TRBJ1-2	CASSRIGYDGYTF	TGTGCCAGCAGCAGGATTGGGTACGATGGCTACACCTTC
once	TRBV7-8	.	TRBJ2-1	CASSRETSSYNEQFF	TGTGCCAGCAGCCGAGAGACGAGCTCCTACAATGAGCAGTTCTTC
.	TRBV5-1	TRBD2	TRBJ2-5	CASSSLAGQETQYF	TGCGCCAGCAGCAGCCTAGCGGGACAAGAGACCCAGTACTTC
.	TRBV9	TRBD1	TRBJ2-5	CASTPARGQYQETQYF	TGTGCCAGCACCCCAGCTAGGGGGCAATACCAAGAGACCCAGTACTTC
.	TRBV5-5	.	TRBJ2-3	CASRPGLLTDTQYF	TGTGCCAGTAGGCCGGGACTTCTCACAGATACGCAGTATTTT
.	TRBV11-2	.	TRBJ2-7	CASSANWVRSYEQYF	TGTGCCAGCAGCGCGAATTGGGTCCGCTCCTACGAGCAGTACTTC
.	TRBV27	.	TRBJ2-1	CASSLGHLYNEQFF	TGTGCCAGCAGTCTGGGACATCTGTACAATGAGCAGTTCTTC
.	TRBV18	TRBD1	TRBJ1-5	CASSPPGQGGQPQHF	TGTGCCAGCTCACCCCCGGGACAGGGGGGTCAGCCCCAGCATTTT
.	TRBV4-1	.	TRBJ2-3	CASSPSDKGTDTQYF	TGCGCCAGCAGCCCGTCGGACAAGGGCACAGATACGCAGTATTTT
.	TRBV3-1/TRBV3-2	.	TRBJ1-4	CASSPRQKLFF	TGTGCCAGCAGCCCCAGACAGAAACTGTTTTTT
.	TRBV7-9	TRBD1	TRBJ2-2	CASSLVGQRTGELFF	TGTGCCAGCAGCTTAGTGGGACAGAGAACCGGGGAGCTGTTTTTT
.	TRBV7-8	TRBD1	TRBJ1-2	CASSLVRTGVFGYTF	TGTGCCAGCAGCTTAGTTCGGACAGGGGTTTTTGGCTACACCTTC
.	TRBV27	.	TRBJ2-1	CASSFGELWRGLGNEQFF	TGTGCCAGCAGTTTTGGGGAATTGTGGAGGGGATTAGGGAATGAGCAGTTCTTC
once	TRBV3-1/TRBV3-2	TRBD1	TRBJ2-7	CASSPETTGNYEQYF	TGTGCCAGCAGCCCCGAGACGACAGGGAACTACGAGCAGTACTTC
.	TRBV5-1	.	TRBJ2-1	CASSLGFFSYNEQFF	TGCGCCAGCAGCCTGGGATTCTTCTCCTACAATGAGCAGTTCTTC
.	TRBV19	.	TRBJ2-7	CASSTQEGVHEQYF	TGTGCCAGTAGTACCCAAGAGGGGGTACACGAGCAGTACTTC
.	TRBV5-1	.	TRBJ2-1	CASSLRGGWNEQFF	TGCGCCAGCAGCTTGAGAGGGGGGTGGAATGAGCAGTTCTTC
.	TRBV7-9	.	TRBJ2-1	CASSLGGIRNEQFF	TGTGCCAGCAGCTTAGGAGGGATCCGCAACGAGCAGTTCTTC
once	TRBV4-2	.	TRBJ2-7	CASSQGGDDYEQYF	TGTGCCAGCAGCCAAGGGGGGGACGACTACGAGCAGTACTTC
.	TRBV2	.	TRBJ1-2	CASSGASGYGYTF	TGTGCCAGCAGTGGAGCGTCGGGCTATGGCTACACCTTC
.	TRBV28	TRBD1	TRBJ2-7	CASSKDRRNSYEQYF	TGTGCCAGCAGTAAGGACAGGAGGAATTCCTACGAGCAGTACTTC
.	TRBV28	TRBD2	TRBJ2-3	CASRPGLGRERWKTDTQYF	TGTGCCAGCAGACCCGGGTTGGGGCGGGAGAGGTGGAAAACAGATACGCAGTATTTT
.	TRBV27	.	TRBJ1-6	CASSLSGPYNSPLHF	TGTGCCAGCAGTTTAAGCGGACCTTATAATTCACCCCTCCACTTT
once	TRBV5-6	.	TRBJ2-6	CASSTRAEGSGANVLTF	TGTGCCAGCAGCACACGGGCTGAGGGGTCTGGGGCCAACGTCCTGACTTTC
.	TRBV6-2/TRBV6-3	.	TRBJ2-7	CASSYEGRGVRDYEQYF	TGTGCCAGCAGTTACGAAGGAAGGGGAGTAAGGGACTACGAGCAGTACTTC